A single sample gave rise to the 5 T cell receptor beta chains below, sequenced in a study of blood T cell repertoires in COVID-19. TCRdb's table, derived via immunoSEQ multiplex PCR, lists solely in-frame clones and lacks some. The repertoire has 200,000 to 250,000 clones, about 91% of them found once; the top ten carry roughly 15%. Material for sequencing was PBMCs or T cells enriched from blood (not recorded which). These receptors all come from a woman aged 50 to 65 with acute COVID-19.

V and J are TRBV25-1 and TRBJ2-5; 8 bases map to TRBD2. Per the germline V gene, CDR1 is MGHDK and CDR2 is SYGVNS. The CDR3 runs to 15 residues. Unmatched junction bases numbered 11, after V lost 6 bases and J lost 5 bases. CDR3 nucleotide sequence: TGTGCCAGCAGCCCTTCGGCGGGGGGATGGGAGACCCAGTACTTC. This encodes CASSPSAGGWETQYF.

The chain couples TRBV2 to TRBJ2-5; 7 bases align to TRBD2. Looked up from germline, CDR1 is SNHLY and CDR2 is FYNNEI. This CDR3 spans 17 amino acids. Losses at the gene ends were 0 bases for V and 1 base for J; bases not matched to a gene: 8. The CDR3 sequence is CASSEALRGTIQETQYF. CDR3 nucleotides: TGTGCCAGCAGTGAAGCGCTTCGAGGGACTATCCAAGAGACCCAGTACTTC.

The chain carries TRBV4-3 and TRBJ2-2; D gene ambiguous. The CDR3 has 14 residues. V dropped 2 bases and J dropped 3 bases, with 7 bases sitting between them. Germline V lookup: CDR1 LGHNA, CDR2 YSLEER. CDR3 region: CASSQRPYTGELFF. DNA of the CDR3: TGCGCCAGCAGCCAACGTCCCTACACCGGGGAGCTGTTTTTT.

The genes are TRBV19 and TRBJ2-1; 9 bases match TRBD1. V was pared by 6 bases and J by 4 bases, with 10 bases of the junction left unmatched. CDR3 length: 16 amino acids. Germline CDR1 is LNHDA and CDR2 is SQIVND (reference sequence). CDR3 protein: CASSPGQGNGYNEQFF. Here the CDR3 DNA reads TGTGCCAGTAGCCCCGGACAGGGGAACGGTTACAATGAGCAGTTCTTC.

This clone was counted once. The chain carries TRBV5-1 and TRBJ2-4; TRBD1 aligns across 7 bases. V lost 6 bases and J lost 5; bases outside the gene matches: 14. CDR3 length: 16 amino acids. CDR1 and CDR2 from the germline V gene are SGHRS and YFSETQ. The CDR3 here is CASNPGPRDSENIQYF. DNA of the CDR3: TGCGCCAGCAACCCTGGCCCTAGGGACAGTGAAAACATTCAGTACTTC.